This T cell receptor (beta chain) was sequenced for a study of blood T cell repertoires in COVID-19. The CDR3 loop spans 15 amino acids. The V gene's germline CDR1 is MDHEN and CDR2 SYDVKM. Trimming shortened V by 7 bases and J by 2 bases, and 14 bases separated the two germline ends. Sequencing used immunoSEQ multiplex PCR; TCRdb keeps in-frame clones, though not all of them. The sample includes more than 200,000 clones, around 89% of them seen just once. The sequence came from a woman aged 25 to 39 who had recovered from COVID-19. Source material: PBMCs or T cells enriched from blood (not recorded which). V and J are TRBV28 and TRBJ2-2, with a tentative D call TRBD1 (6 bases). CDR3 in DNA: TGTGCCAGCATATCAGGGGCCATAAACACCGGGGAGCTGTTTTTT. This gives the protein CASISGAINTGELFF.